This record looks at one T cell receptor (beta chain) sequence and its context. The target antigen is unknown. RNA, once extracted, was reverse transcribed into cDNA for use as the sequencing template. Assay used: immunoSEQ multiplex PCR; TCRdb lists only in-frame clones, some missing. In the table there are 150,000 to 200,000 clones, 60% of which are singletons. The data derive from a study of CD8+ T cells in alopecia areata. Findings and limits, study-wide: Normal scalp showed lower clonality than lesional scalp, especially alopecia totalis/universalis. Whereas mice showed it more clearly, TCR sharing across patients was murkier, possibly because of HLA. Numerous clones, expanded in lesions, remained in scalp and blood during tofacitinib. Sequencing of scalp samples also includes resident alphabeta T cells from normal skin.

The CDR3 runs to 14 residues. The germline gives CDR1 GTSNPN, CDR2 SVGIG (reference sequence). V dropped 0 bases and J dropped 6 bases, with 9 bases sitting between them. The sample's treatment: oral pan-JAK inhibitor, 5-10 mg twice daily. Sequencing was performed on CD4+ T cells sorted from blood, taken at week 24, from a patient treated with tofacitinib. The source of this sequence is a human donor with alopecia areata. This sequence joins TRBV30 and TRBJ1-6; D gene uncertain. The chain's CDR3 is CAWSVVGGNSPLHF. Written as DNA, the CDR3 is TGTGCCTGGAGTGTGGTAGGTGGTAATTCACCCCTCCACTTT.